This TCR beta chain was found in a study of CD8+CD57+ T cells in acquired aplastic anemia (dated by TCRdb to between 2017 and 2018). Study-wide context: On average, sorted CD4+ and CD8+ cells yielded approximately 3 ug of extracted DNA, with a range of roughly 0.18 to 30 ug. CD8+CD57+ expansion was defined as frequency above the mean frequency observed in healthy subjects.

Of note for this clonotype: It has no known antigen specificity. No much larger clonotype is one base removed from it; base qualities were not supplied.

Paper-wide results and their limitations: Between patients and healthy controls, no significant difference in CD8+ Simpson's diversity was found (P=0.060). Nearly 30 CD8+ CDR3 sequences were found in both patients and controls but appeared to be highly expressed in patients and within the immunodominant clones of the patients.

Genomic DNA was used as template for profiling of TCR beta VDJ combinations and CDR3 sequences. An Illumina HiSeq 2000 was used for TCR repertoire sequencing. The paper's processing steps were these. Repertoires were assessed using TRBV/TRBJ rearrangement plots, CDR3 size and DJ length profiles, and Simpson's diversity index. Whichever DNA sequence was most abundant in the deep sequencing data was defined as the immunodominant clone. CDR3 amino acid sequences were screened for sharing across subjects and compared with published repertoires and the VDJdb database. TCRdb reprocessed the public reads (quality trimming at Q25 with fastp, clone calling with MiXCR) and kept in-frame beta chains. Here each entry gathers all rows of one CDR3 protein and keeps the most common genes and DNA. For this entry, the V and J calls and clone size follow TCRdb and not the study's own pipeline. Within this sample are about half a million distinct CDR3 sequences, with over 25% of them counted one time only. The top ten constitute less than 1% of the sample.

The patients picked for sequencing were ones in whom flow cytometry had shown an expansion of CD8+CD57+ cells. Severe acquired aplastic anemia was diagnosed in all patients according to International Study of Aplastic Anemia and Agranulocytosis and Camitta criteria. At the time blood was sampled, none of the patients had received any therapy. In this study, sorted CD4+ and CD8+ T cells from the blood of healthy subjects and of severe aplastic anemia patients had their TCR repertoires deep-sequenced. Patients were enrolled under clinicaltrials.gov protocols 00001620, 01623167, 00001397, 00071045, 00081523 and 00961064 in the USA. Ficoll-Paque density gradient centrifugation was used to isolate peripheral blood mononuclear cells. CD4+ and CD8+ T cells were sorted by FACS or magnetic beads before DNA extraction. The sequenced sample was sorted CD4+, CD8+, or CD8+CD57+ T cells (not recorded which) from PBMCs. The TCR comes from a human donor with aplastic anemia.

In nucleotides, the sequence is TGTGCCACCCGGGAGGGAGGGACTGAAGCTTTCTTT. It translates as CATREGGTEAFF. Recombination connected TRBV19 to TRBJ1-1, with the D gene too uncertain to name. From the cysteine through the phenylalanine, the CDR3 covers 12 amino acids. The entry retains the CDR3 DNA only, 36 bases that are in frame from base 1. V loses 10 bases, J loses 5 bases, and the germline ends lie 14 bases apart. The germline V gene (reference sequence) provides CDR1 LNHDA and CDR2 SQIVND.